The rows below give T cell receptor beta chains drawn from one sample of a study of shared clonotypes between healthy human individuals. Clones were sequenced by immunoSEQ multiplex PCR, and TCRdb holds only the in-frame ones, with some missing. In the table there are about 800,000 clones, about 96% of which are singletons. Specimen: naive CD8+ T cells sorted from blood. Receptor source: a man younger than 40 in good health. CDR3s include the opening cysteine and the closing phenylalanine or tryptophan. A D gene is named only where the DNA matches it firmly. Some rows mark clone size as missing; the rest say once, few, many or name a class of expanded clone.

clone_size | d_call | j_call | v_call | cdr3_nt | cdr3_aa
once | . | TRBJ2-7 | TRBV5-1 | TGCGCCAGCAGCTACGGACAGTCCTACGAGCAGTACTTC | CASSYGQSYEQYF
. | . | TRBJ1-4 | TRBV7-8 | TGTGCCAGCAGCTTAGCGAAGCAGGGGAAGACTTCGAATGAAAAACTGTTTTTT | CASSLAKQGKTSNEKLFF
. | TRBD1 | TRBJ2-2 | TRBV29-1 | TGCAGCGTTGGCGACAGGGGGCGAGAGAACACCGGGGAGCTGTTTTTT | CSVGDRGRENTGELFF
. | TRBD2 | TRBJ2-1 | TRBV10-1 | TGCGCCAGCAGTACCGGACTAGCGGGGCCCTACAATGAGCAGTTCTTC | CASSTGLAGPYNEQFF
. | . | TRBJ2-7 | TRBV4-1 | TGCGCCAGCGCCAGTAAGTTGGGGAGGTCCTACGAGCAGTACTTC | CASASKLGRSYEQYF
once | . | TRBJ1-3 | TRBV11-2 | TGTGCCAGCAGCTTCGCAGGCCTGGTCTCTGGAAACACCATATATTTT | CASSFAGLVSGNTIYF
. | TRBD2 | TRBJ2-1 | TRBV27 | TGTGCCAGCACCTCCACAGCGGGAGGGCCGGACAATGAGCAGTTCTTC | CASTSTAGGPDNEQFF
. | . | TRBJ1-1 | TRBV6-1 | TGTGCCAGCAGTGACCTCCGGGGCGCTGAAGCTTTCTTT | CASSDLRGAEAFF
. | . | TRBJ1-2 | TRBV7-9 | TGTGCCAGCTCCCTCGGGGGTAACTATGGCTACACCTTC | CASSLGGNYGYTF
. | . | TRBJ2-5 | TRBV14 | TGTGCCAGCAGCCAATTACCGCAAGAGACCCAGTACTTC | CASSQLPQETQYF
. | . | TRBJ1-1 | TRBV19 | TGTGCCAGTAGTCAGCTGGGCAGTAACACTGAAGCTTTCTTT | CASSQLGSNTEAFF